Below, one T cell receptor beta chain is given with its context. Its target is unknown. Excluded were patients having autoimmune disease history or systemic immunosuppression. This sample is part of a study of OX40 agonist ivuxolimab in advanced cancers. Turning to the study itself: Ivuxolimab, which patients received intravenously every 2 weeks, was dosed at 0.01 to 10 mg/kg. Findings of the study overall: Compared with CD4+, CD8+ T cells on average had more expanded clones.

V dropped 0 bases and J dropped 6 bases, with 6 bases sitting between them. There are 13 residues in the CDR3. Germline V gene lookup returns CDR1 SGHTA and CDR2 FQGNSA. Assay used: immunoSEQ multiplex PCR; TCRdb lists only in-frame clones, some missing. The top ten hold approximately 1% of the sample, which has some 130,000 clones, 90% to 95% seen once. V and J are TRBV7-2 and TRBJ1-5; D gene unclear. This TCR came from an adult with an advanced solid tumor such as melanoma, head and neck, liver or kidney cancer. The specimen was CD4+ or CD8+ T cells sorted from blood, collected in a trial of the OX40 agonist ivuxolimab. CDR3 region: CASSLAVTQPQHF. The CDR3 DNA sequence: TGTGCCAGCAGCTTAGCCGTTACTCAGCCCCAGCATTTT.